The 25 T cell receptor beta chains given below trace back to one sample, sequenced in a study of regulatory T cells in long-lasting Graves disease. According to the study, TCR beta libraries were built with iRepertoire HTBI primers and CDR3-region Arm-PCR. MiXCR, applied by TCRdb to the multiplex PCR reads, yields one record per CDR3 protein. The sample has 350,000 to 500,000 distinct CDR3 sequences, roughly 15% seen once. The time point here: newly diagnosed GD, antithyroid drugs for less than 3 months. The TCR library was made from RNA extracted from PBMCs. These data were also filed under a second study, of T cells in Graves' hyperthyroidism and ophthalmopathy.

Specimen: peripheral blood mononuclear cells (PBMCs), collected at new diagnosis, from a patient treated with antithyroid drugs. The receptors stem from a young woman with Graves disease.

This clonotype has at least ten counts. Here the CDR3 DNA reads TGTGCCAGCAGTGAGGCGGACAGGGCCCAAGAGACCCAGTACTTC. This codes for CASSEADRAQETQYF. V gene TRBV6-2 or TRBV6-3 combines with J gene TRBJ2-5, with 8 bases aligning to TRBD1. This CDR3 is built from 15 residues. V shed 5 bases, J shed 1 base, and the junction held 6 bases outside the gene matches. The V gene's germline CDR1 is MNHEY and CDR2 SVGEGT.

In DNA, the CDR3 is TGTGCCAGCAGCGAGGTGGGAAAAGGGGGCGGCACAGATACGCAGTATTTT. This codes for CASSEVGKGGGTDTQYF. V is TRBV11-1 and J is TRBJ2-3, with 7 bases matching TRBD1. The germline CDR1 and CDR2 sequences are SGHAT and FQDESV (reference sequence). Losses at the gene ends were 5 bases for V and 1 base for J; bases not matched to a gene: 12. This CDR3 region has 17 residues. The full variable domain, with the rest looked up from reference TRBV11-1 and TRBJ2-3, is EAEVAQSPRYKITEKSQAVAFWCDPISGHATLYWYRQILGQGPELLVQFQDESVVDDSQLPKDRFSAERLKGVDSTLKIQPAELGDSAMYLCASSEVGKGGGTDTQYFGPGTRLTVL.

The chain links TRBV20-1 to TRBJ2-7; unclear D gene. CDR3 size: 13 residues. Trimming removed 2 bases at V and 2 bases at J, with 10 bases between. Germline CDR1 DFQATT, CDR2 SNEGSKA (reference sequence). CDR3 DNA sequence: TGCAGTGCTAGAAGGACCGCGACCTACGAGCAGTACTTC. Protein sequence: CSARRTATYEQYF.

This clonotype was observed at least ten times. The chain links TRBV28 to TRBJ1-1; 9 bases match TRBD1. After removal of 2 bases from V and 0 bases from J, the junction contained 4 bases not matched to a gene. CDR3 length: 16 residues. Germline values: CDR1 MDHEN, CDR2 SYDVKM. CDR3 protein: CASSLIGTGMNTEAFF. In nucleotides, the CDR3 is TGTGCCAGCAGTTTAATTGGGACAGGGATGAACACTGAAGCTTTCTTT.

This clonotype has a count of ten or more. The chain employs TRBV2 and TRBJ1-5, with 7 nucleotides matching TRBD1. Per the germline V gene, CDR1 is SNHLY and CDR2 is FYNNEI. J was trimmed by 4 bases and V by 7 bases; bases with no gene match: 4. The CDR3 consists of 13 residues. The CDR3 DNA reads TGTGCCAGCAAGGGGGCATCGAATCAGCCCCAGCATTTT. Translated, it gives CASKGASNQPQHF.

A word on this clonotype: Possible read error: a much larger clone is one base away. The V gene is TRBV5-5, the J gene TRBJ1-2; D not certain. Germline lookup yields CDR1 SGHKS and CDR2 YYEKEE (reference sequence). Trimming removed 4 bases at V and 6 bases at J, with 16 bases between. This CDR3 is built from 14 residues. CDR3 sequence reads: CASSAPQLPDGYTF. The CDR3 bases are TGTGCCAGCAGCGCGCCCCAGCTACCGGATGGCTACACCTTC.

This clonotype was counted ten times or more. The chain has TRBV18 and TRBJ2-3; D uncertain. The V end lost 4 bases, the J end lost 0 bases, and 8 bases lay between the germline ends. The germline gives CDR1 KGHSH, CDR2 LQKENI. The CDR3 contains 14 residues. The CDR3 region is CASSLYDSTDTQYF. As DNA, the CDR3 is TGTGCCAGCTCACTATATGACAGCACAGATACGCAGTATTTT.

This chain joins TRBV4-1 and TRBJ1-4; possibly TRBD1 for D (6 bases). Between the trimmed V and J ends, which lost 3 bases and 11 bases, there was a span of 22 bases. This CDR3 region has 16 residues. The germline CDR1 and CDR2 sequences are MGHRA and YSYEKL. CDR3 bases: TGCGCCAGCAGCCACACCATCGGGACAAGGATGAGGAAACTGTTTTTT. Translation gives CASSHTIGTRMRKLFF.

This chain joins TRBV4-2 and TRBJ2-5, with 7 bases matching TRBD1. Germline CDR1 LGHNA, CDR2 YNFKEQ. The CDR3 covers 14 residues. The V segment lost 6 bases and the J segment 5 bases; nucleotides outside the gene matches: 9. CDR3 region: CASRRTGAGETQYF. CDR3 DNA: TGTGCCAGCAGAAGAACAGGGGCCGGTGAGACCCAGTACTTC.

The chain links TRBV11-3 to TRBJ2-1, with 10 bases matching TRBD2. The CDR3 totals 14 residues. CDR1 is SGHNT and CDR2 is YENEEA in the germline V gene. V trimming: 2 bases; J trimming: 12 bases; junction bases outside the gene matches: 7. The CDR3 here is CASSLLAGDAGQFF. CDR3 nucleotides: TGTGCCAGCAGCTTACTAGCGGGAGACGCGGGGCAGTTCTTC.

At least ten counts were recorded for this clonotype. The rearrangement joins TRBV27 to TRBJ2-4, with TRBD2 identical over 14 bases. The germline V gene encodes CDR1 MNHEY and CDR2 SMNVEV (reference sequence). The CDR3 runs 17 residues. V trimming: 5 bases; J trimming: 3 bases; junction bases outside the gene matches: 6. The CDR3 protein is CASSLHGTSGSKNIQYF. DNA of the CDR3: TGTGCCAGCAGTCTTCACGGGACTAGCGGGAGCAAAAACATTCAGTACTTC.

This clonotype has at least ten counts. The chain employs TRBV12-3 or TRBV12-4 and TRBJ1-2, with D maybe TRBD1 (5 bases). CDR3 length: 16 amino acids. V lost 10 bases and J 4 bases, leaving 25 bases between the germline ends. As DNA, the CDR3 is TGTGCCACCTCAATGAACTTCCGACGACAGTTCTATGGCTACACCTTC. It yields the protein CATSMNFRRQFYGYTF.

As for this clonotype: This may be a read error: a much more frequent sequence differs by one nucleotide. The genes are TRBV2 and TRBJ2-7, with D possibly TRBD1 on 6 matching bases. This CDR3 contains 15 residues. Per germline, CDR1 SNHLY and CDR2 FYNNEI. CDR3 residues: CASVLGLGARNEQCF. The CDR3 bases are TGTGCCAGCGTACTGGGGTTGGGGGCGCGCAACGAGCAGTGCTTC.

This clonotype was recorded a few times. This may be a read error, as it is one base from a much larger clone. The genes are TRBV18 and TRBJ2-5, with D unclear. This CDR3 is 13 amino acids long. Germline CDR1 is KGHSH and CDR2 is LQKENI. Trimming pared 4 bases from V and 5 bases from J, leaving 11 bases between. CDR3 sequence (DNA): TGTGCCAGCTCACGAGGACGGCATGAGACCCAGTACTTC. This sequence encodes CASSRGRHETQYF.

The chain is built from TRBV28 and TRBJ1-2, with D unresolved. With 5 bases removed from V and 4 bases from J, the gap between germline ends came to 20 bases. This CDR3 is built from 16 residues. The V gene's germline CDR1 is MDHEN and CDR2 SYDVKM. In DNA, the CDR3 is TGTGCCAGCAGTCCTCAATTTGGGTACTCGGGCTATGGCTACACCTTC. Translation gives CASSPQFGYSGYGYTF.

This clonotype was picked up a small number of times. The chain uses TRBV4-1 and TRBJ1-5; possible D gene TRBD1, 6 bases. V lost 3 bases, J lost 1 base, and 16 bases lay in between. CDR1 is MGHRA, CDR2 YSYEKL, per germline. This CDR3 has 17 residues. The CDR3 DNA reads TGCGCCAGCAGCCAGGGGGCAATTCGGGGGAGCAATCAGCCCCAGCATTTT. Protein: CASSQGAIRGSNQPQHF.

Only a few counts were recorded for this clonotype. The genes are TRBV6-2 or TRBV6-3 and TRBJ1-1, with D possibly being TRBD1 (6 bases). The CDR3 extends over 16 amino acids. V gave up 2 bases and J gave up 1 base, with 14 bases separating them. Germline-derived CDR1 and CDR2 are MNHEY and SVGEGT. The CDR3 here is CASSYGPQGPNTEAFF. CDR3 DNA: TGTGCCAGCAGTTACGGCCCGCAGGGGCCGAACACTGAAGCTTTCTTT.

The CDR3 DNA reads TGTGCCAGCAGCTTAGTATTAGCGGGAGCTCAAGAGACCCAGTACTTC. It codes for CASSLVLAGAQETQYF. The chain employs TRBV7-6 and TRBJ2-5; 9 bases agree with TRBD2. The CDR3 loop spans 16 amino acids. V shed 1 base and J 2 bases; nucleotides not matched to a gene: 5. The germline gives CDR1 SGHVS, CDR2 FNYEAQ.

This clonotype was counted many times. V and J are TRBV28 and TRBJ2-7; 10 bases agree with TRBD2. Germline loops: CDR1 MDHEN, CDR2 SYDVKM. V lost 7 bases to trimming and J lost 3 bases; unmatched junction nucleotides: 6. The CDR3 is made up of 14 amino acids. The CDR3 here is CASTLLAGNYEQYF. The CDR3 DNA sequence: TGTGCCAGCACCCTACTAGCGGGGAACTACGAGCAGTACTTC.

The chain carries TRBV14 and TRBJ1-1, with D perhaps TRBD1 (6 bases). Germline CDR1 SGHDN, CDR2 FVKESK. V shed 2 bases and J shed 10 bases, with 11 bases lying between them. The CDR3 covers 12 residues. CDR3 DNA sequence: TGTGCCAGCAGCCAACCAGGGGCTCTAGCTTTCTTT. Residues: CASSQPGALAFF.

The CDR3 spells CASGPSSVREQFF. DNA of the CDR3: TGTGCCAGCGGCCCCTCCAGCGTTCGTGAGCAGTTCTTC. The V call is TRBV6-2 or TRBV6-3, the J call TRBJ2-1; D uncertain. Trimming stripped 8 bases from V and 9 bases from J, with 17 bases between. This CDR3 spans 13 amino acids. Germline V gene lookup returns CDR1 MNHEY and CDR2 SVGEGT.

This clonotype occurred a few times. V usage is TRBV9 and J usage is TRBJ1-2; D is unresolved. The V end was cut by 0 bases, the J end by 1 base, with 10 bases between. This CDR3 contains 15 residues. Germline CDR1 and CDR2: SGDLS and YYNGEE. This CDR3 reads CASSVDVRINYGYTF. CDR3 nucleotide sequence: TGTGCCAGCAGCGTAGACGTGAGGATTAACTATGGCTACACCTTC.

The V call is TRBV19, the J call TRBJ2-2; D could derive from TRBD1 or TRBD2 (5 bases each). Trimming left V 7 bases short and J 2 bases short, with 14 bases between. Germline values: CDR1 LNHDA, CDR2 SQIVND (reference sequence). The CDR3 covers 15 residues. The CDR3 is CASNPGRGNTGELFF. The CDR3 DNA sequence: TGTGCCAGTAATCCGGGACGGGGAAACACCGGGGAGCTGTTTTTT.

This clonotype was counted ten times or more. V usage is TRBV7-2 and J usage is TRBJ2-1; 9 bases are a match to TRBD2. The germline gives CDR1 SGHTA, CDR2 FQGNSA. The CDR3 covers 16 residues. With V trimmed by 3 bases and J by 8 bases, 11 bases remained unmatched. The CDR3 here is CASSFRGSGSWDEQFF. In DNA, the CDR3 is TGTGCCAGCAGCTTCCGTGGTAGCGGGAGCTGGGATGAGCAGTTCTTC. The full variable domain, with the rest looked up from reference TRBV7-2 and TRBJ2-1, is GAGVSQSPSNKVTEKGKDVELRCDPISGHTALYWYRQSLGQGLEFLIYFQGNSAPDKSGLPSDRFSAERTGGSVSTLTIQRTQQEDSAVYLCASSFRGSGSWDEQFFGPGTRLTVL.

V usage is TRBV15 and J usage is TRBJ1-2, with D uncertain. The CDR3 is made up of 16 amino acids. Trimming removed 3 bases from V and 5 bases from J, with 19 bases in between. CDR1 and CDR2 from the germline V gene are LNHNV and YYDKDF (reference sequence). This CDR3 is CATSSPGRWSSYGYTF. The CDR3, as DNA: TGTGCCACCAGCAGTCCTGGCAGATGGAGTTCTTATGGCTACACCTTC.